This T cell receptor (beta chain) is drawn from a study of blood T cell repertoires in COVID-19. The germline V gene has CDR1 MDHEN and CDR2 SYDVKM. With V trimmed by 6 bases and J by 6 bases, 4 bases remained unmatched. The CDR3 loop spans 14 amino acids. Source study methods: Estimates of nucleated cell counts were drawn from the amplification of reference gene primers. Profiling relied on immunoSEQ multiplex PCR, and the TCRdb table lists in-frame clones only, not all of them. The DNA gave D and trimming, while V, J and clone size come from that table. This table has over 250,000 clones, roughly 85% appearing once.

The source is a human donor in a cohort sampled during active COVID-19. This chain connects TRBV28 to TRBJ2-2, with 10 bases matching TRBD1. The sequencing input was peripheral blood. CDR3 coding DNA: TGTGCCAGCAGGGGACAGGGGATCCCCGGGGAGCTGTTTTTT. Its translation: CASRGQGIPGELFF.